Detailed here is one TCR beta chain. This entry is derived from a study of cytomegalovirus exposure and HLA in healthy donors. The PCR made use of 60 Vbeta and 13 Jbeta primers. Profiled with immunoSEQ multiplex PCR; TCRdb holds only in-frame clones, not every one. The sample shows about 130,000 clones, 60% to 80% of them seen only once. The TCR originated in a man aged 30 to 45 in good health and CMV-seronegative. The sequenced sample consisted of PBMCs.

CDR3 in amino acids: CASRGNRDRVVMYF. The CDR3 DNA is TGTGCCAGCAGGGGGAACCGGGACAGGGTGGTAATGTACTTC. The V and J genes are TRBV6-5 and TRBJ2-4; 9 positions match TRBD1. CDR3 length equals 14 residues. Per the germline V gene, CDR1 is MNHEY and CDR2 is SVGAGI. Trimming at V came to 6 bases and at J to 15 bases, leaving 15 bases not matched to a gene.